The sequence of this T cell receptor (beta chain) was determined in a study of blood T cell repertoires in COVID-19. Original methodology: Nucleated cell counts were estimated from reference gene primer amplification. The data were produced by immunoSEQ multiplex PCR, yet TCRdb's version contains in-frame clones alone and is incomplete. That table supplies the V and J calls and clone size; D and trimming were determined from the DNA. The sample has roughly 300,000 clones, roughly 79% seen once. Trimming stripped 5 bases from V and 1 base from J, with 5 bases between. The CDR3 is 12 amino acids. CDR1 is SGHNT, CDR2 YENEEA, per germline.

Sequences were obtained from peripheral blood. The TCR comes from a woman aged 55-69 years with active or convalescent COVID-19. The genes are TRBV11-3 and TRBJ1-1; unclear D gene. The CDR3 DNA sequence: TGTGCCAGCAGCCCAGGGAACACTGAAGCTTTCTTT. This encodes CASSPGNTEAFF. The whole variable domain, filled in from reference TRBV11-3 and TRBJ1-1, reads EAGVVQSPRYKIIEKKQPVAFWCNPISGHNTLYWYLQNLGQGPELLIRYENEEAVDDSQLPKDRFSAERLKGVDSTLKIQPAELGDSAVYLCASSPGNTEAFFGQGTRLTVV.